The 28 T cell receptor beta chains below were found in one sample sequenced in a study of shared clonotypes between healthy human individuals. TCRdb's table, derived via immunoSEQ multiplex PCR, lists solely in-frame clones and lacks some. The table has roughly 1,100,000 clones, approximately 68% seen once; the top ten hold approximately 1.5%. The specimen sequenced was memory CD4+ T cells sorted from blood. The subset is: CD45RA-negative fraction. The receptor source for this set is a man aged 18 to 29 in good health.

The chain uses TRBV5-4 and TRBJ2-5; D gene unclear. Germline V gives CDR1 SGHNT, CDR2 YYREEE (reference sequence). The CDR3 extends over 15 amino acids. With 3 bases removed from V and 5 bases from J, the gap between germline ends came to 17 bases. As DNA, the CDR3 is TGTGCCAGCAGCTCGAGCAACGACCTCGGGGAGACCCAGTACTTC. Its translation: CASSSSNDLGETQYF.

The chain combines TRBV5-6 with TRBJ1-3; D gene ambiguous. This CDR3 has 15 amino acids. The V gene's germline CDR1 is SGHDT and CDR2 YYEEEE. Trimming removed 0 bases from V and 0 bases from J, with 7 bases in between. The CDR3: CASSLGLISGNTIYF. CDR3 in DNA: TGTGCCAGCAGCTTGGGGCTGATCTCTGGAAACACCATATATTTT.

The chain combines TRBV4-1 with TRBJ2-5; D possibly corresponds to TRBD2 (5 bases). CDR1 is MGHRA, CDR2 YSYEKL, per germline. CDR3 length: 16 residues. V dropped 0 bases and J dropped 7 bases, with 18 bases sitting between them. The DNA for the CDR3 is TGCGCCAGCAGCCAAGAGGCTTTAAGCGCCGAGGGGACCCAGTACTTC. It yields the protein CASSQEALSAEGTQYF.

Ten or more counts support this clone. This chain connects TRBV6-5 to TRBJ1-3; 7 positions agree with TRBD1. Germline CDR1 reads MNHEY; CDR2 reads SVGAGI. The CDR3 extends over 11 amino acids. Trimming cost V 7 bases and J 9 bases; bases outside gene matches: 3. CDR3 bases: TGTGCCAGCACGTCAGGGGGCACCATATATTTT. This encodes CASTSGGTIYF.

The chain uses TRBV5-6 and TRBJ1-1; a possible D gene is TRBD1 (5 bases). Germline V gene lookup returns CDR1 SGHDT and CDR2 YYEEEE. CDR3 size: 14 residues. Trimming removed 3 bases from V and 1 base from J, with 10 bases in between. The CDR3 bases are TGTGCCAGCAGCTCCGTGGGACGGAACACTGAAGCTTTCTTT. It is translated as CASSSVGRNTEAFF.

The chain couples TRBV28 to TRBJ1-6, with D unresolved. The CDR3 is made up of 13 amino acids. With 5 bases removed from V and 7 bases from J, the gap between germline ends came to 9 bases. Germline CDR1 MDHEN, CDR2 SYDVKM. CDR3 in amino acids: CASSPPQNSPLHF. Written as DNA, the CDR3 is TGTGCCAGCAGTCCCCCACAGAATTCACCCCTCCACTTT.

This sequence joins TRBV10-2 and TRBJ1-4, with TRBD1 as a possible D gene (5 bases). This CDR3 is 12 amino acids long. CDR1 is WSHSY, CDR2 SAAADI, per germline. Trimming pared 6 bases from V and 8 bases from J, leaving 10 bases between. The CDR3 DNA follows: TGCGCCAGCAGCCAGGGAGGCGAAAAACTGTTTTTT. Its translation: CASSQGGEKLFF.

This clone was recorded once. This chain joins TRBV5-1 and TRBJ2-5, with no clear D. The CDR3 is 13 amino acids. Germline CDR1 reads SGHRS; CDR2 reads YFSETQ. V lost 1 base and J 5 bases, leaving 9 bases between the germline ends. CDR3 sequence (DNA): TGCGCCAGCAGCTTGCTAGTCGGGGAGACCCAGTACTTC. This encodes CASSLLVGETQYF.

The chain uses TRBV10-3 and TRBJ1-1; 12 bases line up with TRBD1. The CDR3 runs to 14 residues. The V gene's germline CDR1 is ENHRY and CDR2 SYGVKD. V trimming: 6 bases; J trimming: 6 bases; junction bases outside the gene matches: 5. CDR3 coding DNA: TGTGCCATCAGGCCGGGACAGGGGGCTTCTGAAGCTTTCTTT. The encoded protein is CAIRPGQGASEAFF.

Points on this clone: Within the sample, other DNA sequences also encode this same CDR3. This chain joins TRBV28 and TRBJ1-1; D uncertain. The CDR3 length is 14 residues. Trimming took 6 bases from V and 2 from J, leaving 13 bases between them. CDR1 MDHEN and CDR2 SYDVKM come from the germline V gene. CDR3 sequence (DNA): TGTGCCAGCAGCTCGACGGGTCTTAACACTGAAGCTTTCTTT. Its protein is CASSSTGLNTEAFF.

V is TRBV10-3 and J is TRBJ2-2; TRBD1 matches at 7 bases. This CDR3 contains 14 residues. V lost 6 bases and J lost 2; bases outside the gene matches: 3. The V gene's germline CDR1 is ENHRY and CDR2 SYGVKD. CDR3 sequence (DNA): TGTGCCATCAGGACAGGGATAAACACCGGGGAGCTGTTTTTT. Translation: CAIRTGINTGELFF.

This sequence joins TRBV18 and TRBJ2-7; tentative D call: TRBD2 (5 bases). Germline V CDR1 and CDR2: KGHSH, LQKENI. Trimming stripped 4 bases from V and 4 bases from J, with 14 bases between. CDR3 length equals 14 residues. The CDR3 sequence: CASSQTGSLYEQYF. The CDR3 DNA is TGTGCCAGCTCACAAACGGGGTCTCTATACGAGCAGTACTTC.

The chain couples TRBV28 to TRBJ2-7; D not certain. The CDR3 loop spans 13 amino acids. The V gene's germline CDR1 is MDHEN and CDR2 SYDVKM. Trimming pared 1 base from V and 3 bases from J, leaving 7 bases between. The CDR3: CASSLFADYEQYF. Here the CDR3 DNA reads TGTGCCAGCAGTTTATTCGCGGACTACGAGCAGTACTTC.

The chain has TRBV2 and TRBJ2-7; 7 bases are shared with TRBD1. This CDR3 region has 13 residues. Germline assignment: CDR1 SNHLY and CDR2 FYNNEI. After removal of 3 bases from V and 9 bases from J, the junction contained 8 bases not matched to a gene. CDR3 sequence: CASSEHFRDRQYF. CDR3 coding DNA: TGTGCCAGCAGTGAGCACTTCCGGGACAGGCAGTACTTC.

This rearrangement joins TRBV5-4 to TRBJ2-6; 12 bases align to TRBD1. This CDR3 is built from 16 residues. Germline CDR1 and CDR2: SGHNT and YYREEE (reference sequence). J gave up 2 bases and V 3 bases, and 0 bases lay outside the gene matches. The CDR3 loop is CASSWDRGPGANVLTF. Written as DNA, the CDR3 is TGTGCCAGCAGCTGGGACAGGGGGCCTGGGGCCAACGTCCTGACTTTC.

The chain joins TRBV2 to TRBJ2-7, with D unclear. Germline CDR1 reads SNHLY; CDR2 reads FYNNEI. CDR3 length: 12 residues. Trimming removed 4 bases at V and 2 bases at J, with 6 bases between. The CDR3 reads CASSGDTYEQYF. DNA for the CDR3: TGTGCCAGCAGTGGAGATACCTACGAGCAGTACTTC.

The chain links TRBV7-2 to TRBJ1-5, with no clear D. V gave up 1 base and J gave up 8 bases, with 9 bases separating them. This CDR3 is built from 13 residues. Germline-derived CDR1 and CDR2 are SGHTA and FQGNSA. The CDR3 nucleotides are TGTGCCAGCAGCTTAGGGGCCGGGGAGCCCCAGCATTTT. Translating gives CASSLGAGEPQHF.

This chain connects TRBV28 to TRBJ2-2; weak D call: TRBD2 (6 bases). Trimming cost V 2 bases and J 4 bases, with 14 bases left between them. This CDR3 region has 16 residues. Germline-derived CDR1 and CDR2 are MDHEN and SYDVKM. This CDR3 reads CASSLLSLGSTGELFF. The CDR3 DNA reads as TGTGCCAGCAGTTTACTTAGCCTCGGGAGCACCGGGGAGCTGTTTTTT.

Details on this clone: This same CDR3 is encoded by further DNA sequences in the sample. The CDR3 nucleotides read TGCGCCAGCAGCTTCAAAGGAGGAGAACAAGAGACCCAGTACTTC. It yields the protein CASSFKGGEQETQYF. The chain recombines TRBV5-1 with TRBJ2-5; D possibly corresponds to TRBD2 (5 bases). The CDR3 spans 15 residues. Trimming stripped 2 bases from V and 2 bases from J, with 13 bases between. In germline, CDR1 is SGHRS, CDR2 YFSETQ.

This clone was detected only once. V gene TRBV6-5 combines with J gene TRBJ1-5; 8 positions match TRBD1. V trimming: 6 bases; J trimming: 5 bases; junction bases outside the gene matches: 6. Germline-derived CDR1 and CDR2 are MNHEY and SVGAGI. CDR3 size: 14 residues. The CDR3 bases are TGTGCCAGCAGGTCAGGGGGCCCCTATCAGCCCCAGCATTTT. Its translation is CASRSGGPYQPQHF.

Turning to this clone: This sample includes further DNA sequences coding for the same CDR3. This chain joins TRBV7-2 and TRBJ2-1; no firm D call. With 0 bases removed from V and 9 bases from J, the gap between germline ends came to 3 bases. Germline V gene sequence: CDR1 SGHTA, CDR2 FQGNSA. The CDR3 has 11 amino acids. In DNA, the CDR3 is TGTGCCAGCAGCTTAGCTCCTGAGCAGTTCTTC. As protein: CASSLAPEQFF.

For this clone: The same CDR3 also results from other DNA sequences found in this sample. The J gene is TRBJ1-1, the V gene TRBV6-4; D might be TRBD1 (5 bases). The germline V gene has CDR1 MRHNA and CDR2 SNTAGT. V was trimmed by 6 bases and J by 1 base, leaving 9 bases between them. The CDR3 has 13 residues. CDR3 sequence reads: CASSATGNTEAFF. Here the CDR3 DNA reads TGTGCCAGCAGCGCAACAGGGAACACTGAAGCTTTCTTT.

V gene TRBV6-5 combines with J gene TRBJ2-3; 9 positions match TRBD1. The CDR3 covers 15 residues. V gave up 5 bases and J gave up 4 bases; unmatched junction bases: 7. Germline-derived CDR1 and CDR2 are MNHEY and SVGAGI. The DNA for the CDR3 is TGTGCCAGCAGTGGCAGGGACAGGGAGGCAGATACGCAGTATTTT. As protein: CASSGRDREADTQYF.

This chain uses TRBV27 with TRBJ1-3, with 8 bases lining up with TRBD1. Per the germline V gene, CDR1 is MNHEY and CDR2 is SMNVEV (reference sequence). V shed 5 bases and J 1 base; nucleotides not matched to a gene: 13. This CDR3 is built from 18 residues. The CDR3 sequence: CASSLPEGQAASGNTIYF. CDR3 DNA: TGTGCCAGCAGTCTCCCCGAGGGACAGGCAGCATCTGGAAACACCATATATTTT.

The rearrangement uses TRBV27 and TRBJ2-1; the D call may be TRBD1 or TRBD2 (5 bases each). Between the trimmed V and J ends, which lost 1 base and 6 bases, there was a span of 16 bases. The length of the CDR3 is 16 residues. Looked up from germline, CDR1 is MNHEY and CDR2 is SMNVEV (reference sequence). CDR3 protein: CASSLYPGAGLNEQFF. In DNA form, the CDR3 reads TGTGCCAGCAGTTTATATCCCGGGGCCGGGCTCAATGAGCAGTTCTTC.

This clone occurred once. Other nucleotide sequences from this sample produce the same CDR3. This chain links TRBV6-5 with TRBJ1-1; TRBD1 agrees at 8 bases. Germline V gives CDR1 MNHEY, CDR2 SVGAGI. The junction had 4 bases not matched to a gene; V was cut back by 6 bases and J by 1 base. This CDR3 has 14 residues. The CDR3 loop reads CASRTGGENTEAFF. CDR3 DNA: TGTGCCAGCAGAACAGGGGGAGAGAACACTGAAGCTTTCTTT.

The chain carries TRBV6-6 and TRBJ2-3; TRBD2 agrees at 13 bases. The CDR3 runs to 16 residues. With V trimmed by 4 bases and J by 3 bases, 4 bases remained unmatched. Germline CDR1 and CDR2: MNHNY and SVGAGI (reference sequence). In DNA form, the CDR3 reads TGTGCCAGCAGTTCGAGGACTAGCGGGAGAACAGATACGCAGTATTTT. Protein product: CASSSRTSGRTDTQYF.

The chain joins TRBV9 to TRBJ1-3, with D perhaps matching TRBD1 (6 bases). CDR3 length: 16 residues. V was clipped by 3 bases and J by 0 bases, with 13 bases between them. Germline values: CDR1 SGDLS, CDR2 YYNGEE. The CDR3 bases are TGTGCCAGCAGCGATAGGGGGGCCCTCTCTGGAAACACCATATATTTT. It yields the protein CASSDRGALSGNTIYF.